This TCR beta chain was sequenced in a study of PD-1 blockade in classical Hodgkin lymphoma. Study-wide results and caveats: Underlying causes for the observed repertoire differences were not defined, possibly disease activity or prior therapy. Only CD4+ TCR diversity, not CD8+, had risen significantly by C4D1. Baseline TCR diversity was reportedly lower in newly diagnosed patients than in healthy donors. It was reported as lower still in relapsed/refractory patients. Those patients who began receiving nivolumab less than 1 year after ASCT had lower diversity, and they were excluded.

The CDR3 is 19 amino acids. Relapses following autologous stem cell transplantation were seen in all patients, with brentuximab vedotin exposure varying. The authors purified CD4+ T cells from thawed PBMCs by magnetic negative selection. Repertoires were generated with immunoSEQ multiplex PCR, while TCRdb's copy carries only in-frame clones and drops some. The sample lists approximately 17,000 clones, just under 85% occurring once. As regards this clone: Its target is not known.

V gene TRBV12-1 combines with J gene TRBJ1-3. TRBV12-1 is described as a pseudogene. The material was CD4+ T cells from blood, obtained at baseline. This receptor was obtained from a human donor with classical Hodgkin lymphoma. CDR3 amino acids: CASSFVMVLRVFGGNTIYF. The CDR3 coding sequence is TGTGCCAGCAGCTTTGTGATGGTCTTACGGGTATTCGGTGGAAACACCATATATTTT.